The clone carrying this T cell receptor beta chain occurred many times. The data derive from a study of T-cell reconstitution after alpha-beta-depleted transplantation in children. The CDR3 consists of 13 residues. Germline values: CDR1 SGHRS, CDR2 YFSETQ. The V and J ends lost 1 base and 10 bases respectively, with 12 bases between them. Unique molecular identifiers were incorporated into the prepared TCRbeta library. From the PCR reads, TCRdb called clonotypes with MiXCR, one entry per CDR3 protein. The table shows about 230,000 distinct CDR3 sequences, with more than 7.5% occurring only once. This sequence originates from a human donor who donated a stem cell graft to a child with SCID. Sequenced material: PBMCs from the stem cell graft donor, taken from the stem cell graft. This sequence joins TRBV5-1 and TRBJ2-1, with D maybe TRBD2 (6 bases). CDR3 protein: CASSLLEGNEQFF. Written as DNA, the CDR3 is TGCGCCAGCAGCTTGTTGGAGGGTAACGAGCAGTTCTTC.